This T cell receptor beta chain was identified during a study of identical twins. Template switching introduced a universal primer site, and the cDNA bore unique molecular identifiers. TCRdb reanalysed the 5' RACE reads using MiXCR and keeps one entry per CDR3 protein. The table has 550,000 to 700,000 distinct CDR3 sequences, about 20% seen once. This clonotype appeared many times. V was shortened by 4 bases and J by 6 bases, with 10 bases between the two germline ends. The germline gives CDR1 SGHNT, CDR2 YYREEE (reference sequence). The CDR3 has 12 amino acids. The same sample was also studied in work on T cells expressing NK-cell markers.

The chain recombines TRBV5-4 with TRBJ1-1, with unresolved D. The TCR was taken from a woman aged 18-35 years in good health. Sequencing was carried out using PBMCs. The CDR3 DNA is TGTGCCAGCAGCGAAGATAGCGCTGAAGCTTTCTTT. Protein: CASSEDSAEAFF.